The 24 T cell receptor beta chains in this list originate from one sample, sequenced in a study of blood T cell repertoires in COVID-19. The method was immunoSEQ multiplex PCR; TCRdb's version includes in-frame clones alone and lacks a portion of them. The data contain 55,000 to 75,000 clones, more than 65% of them singletons. The specimen sequenced was peripheral blood. These receptors originate from a man aged 80 or over with COVID-19, enrolled during active disease.

The chain recombines TRBV4-3 with TRBJ2-1, with TRBD2 matching over 14 bases. J lost 9 bases, V lost 4 bases, and 5 bases had no gene match. From germline, CDR1 is LGHNA and CDR2 YSLEER. CDR3 length: 15 residues. CDR3 sequence: CASSLDGLAGGEQFF. DNA for the CDR3: TGCGCCAGCAGCCTCGACGGACTAGCGGGAGGTGAGCAGTTCTTC.

The chain has TRBV6-6 and TRBJ1-1; 7 nucleotides align to TRBD1. CDR3 length: 14 amino acids. Trimming removed 6 bases from V and 0 bases from J; junction bases left unmatched: 4. The germline V gene has CDR1 MNHNY and CDR2 SVGAGI (reference sequence). The CDR3 DNA reads TGTGCCAGCAGCCTCAGGGGGATGAACACTGAAGCTTTCTTT. Amino acid sequence: CASSLRGMNTEAFF.

This rearrangement joins TRBV5-6 to TRBJ1-1, with a possible D match to TRBD1 (5 bases). The germline V gene has CDR1 SGHDT and CDR2 YYEEEE. The V and J ends lost 1 base and 5 bases respectively, with 9 bases between them. The CDR3 has 13 residues. The CDR3, as DNA: TGTGCCAGCAGCTTGAAACAGGCGACTGAAGCTTTCTTT. Translation: CASSLKQATEAFF.

This clone appeared once. This rearrangement joins TRBV2 to TRBJ1-5; D is perhaps TRBD1 (6 bases). The germline V gene encodes CDR1 SNHLY and CDR2 FYNNEI. Trimming stripped 8 bases from V and 1 base from J, with 12 bases between. CDR3 length: 14 amino acids. CDR3 DNA sequence: TGTGCCAGCCAAATCACAGGGAGCAATCAGCCCCAGCATTTT. This encodes CASQITGSNQPQHF.

This clone was observed once. CDR3: CASSGRSSYNEQFF. For the CDR3, the DNA is TGTGCCAGCAGTGGAAGGAGCTCCTACAATGAGCAGTTCTTC. J is TRBJ2-1 and V is TRBV28, with D hard to call. Per germline, CDR1 MDHEN and CDR2 SYDVKM. CDR3 length equals 14 residues. V was clipped by 5 bases and J by 0 bases, with 8 bases between them.

CDR3: CASSLGDRANTGELFF. The CDR3 DNA sequence: TGTGCCAGCAGCTTGGGCGACAGGGCGAACACCGGGGAGCTGTTTTTT. V usage is TRBV5-4 and J usage is TRBJ2-2, with 7 bases aligning to TRBD1. With 0 bases clipped from V and 0 bases from J, the junction kept 2 bases outside the gene matches. Germline V lookup: CDR1 SGHNT, CDR2 YYREEE (reference sequence). The CDR3 covers 16 residues.

Only a few counts were recorded for this clone. The chain combines TRBV7-3 with TRBJ2-1, with D unresolved. This CDR3 region has 13 residues. V shed 0 bases and J shed 6 bases, with 6 bases lying between them. In germline, CDR1 is SGHTA, CDR2 FQGTGA. CDR3 bases: TGTGCCAGCAGCTTAACGCACAGCAATGAGCAGTTCTTC. The encoded protein is CASSLTHSNEQFF.

The chain combines TRBV27 with TRBJ1-6; D unclear. Germline V CDR1 and CDR2: MNHEY, SMNVEV (reference sequence). V shed 4 bases and J shed 7 bases, with 11 bases lying between them. The CDR3 has 14 residues. The CDR3 DNA sequence: TGTGCCAGCAGTTCCCCGGCGACAAATTCACCCCTCCACTTT. It yields the protein CASSSPATNSPLHF.

This chain uses TRBV9 with TRBJ2-1; 11 bases fit TRBD2. V lost 2 bases and J lost 8; bases outside the gene matches: 6. Looked up from germline, CDR1 is SGDLS and CDR2 is YYNGEE. The CDR3 consists of 15 residues. CDR3 DNA: TGTGCCAGCAGCGTTTTAGCGGGGGGGCACGATGAGCAGTTCTTC. The encoded protein is CASSVLAGGHDEQFF.

The chain recombines TRBV6-4 with TRBJ1-6; 7 bases fit TRBD1. After removal of 2 bases from V and 6 bases from J, the junction contained 1 base not matched to a gene. The CDR3 length is 14 residues. Germline V gene data show CDR1 as MRHNA and CDR2 as SNTAGT. The CDR3 spells CASSDRGLNSPLHF. CDR3 sequence (DNA): TGTGCCAGCAGTGACAGGGGGCTTAATTCACCCCTCCACTTT.

The chain couples TRBV6-5 to TRBJ1-5; possible D gene TRBD1, 5 bases. The CDR3 extends over 14 amino acids. Germline V lookup: CDR1 MNHEY, CDR2 SVGAGI. Trimming shortened V by 2 bases and J by 7 bases, and 12 bases separated the two germline ends. DNA of the CDR3: TGTGCCAGCAGTTACAGGGCAGGGCACCAGCCCCAGCATTTT. Translating it yields CASSYRAGHQPQHF.

The chain is built from TRBV24-1 and TRBJ2-3; 9 bases are a match to TRBD2. CDR1 is KGHDR and CDR2 is SFDVKD in the germline V gene. This CDR3 has 14 residues. The V segment lost 9 bases and the J segment 3 bases; nucleotides outside the gene matches: 6. The CDR3 loop is CATRTSGGTDTQYF. The CDR3 DNA is TGTGCCACCCGGACCAGCGGGGGGACAGATACGCAGTATTTT.

J is TRBJ2-7 and V is TRBV4-3; D is possibly TRBD1 (6 bases). V was shortened by 9 bases and J by 3 bases, with 12 bases between the two germline ends. Germline V gene lookup returns CDR1 LGHNA and CDR2 YSLEER. The CDR3 contains 12 residues. The CDR3 spells CARTGHLYEQYV. The CDR3 nucleotides read TGCGCCAGGACGGGACATCTCTACGAGCAGTACGTC.

CDR3 loop: CASSLADREVSPLHF. In DNA form, the CDR3 reads TGTGCCAGCAGCTTAGCTGACAGGGAGGTGTCACCCCTCCACTTT. The chain has TRBV5-6 and TRBJ1-6; 7 nucleotides match TRBD1. Germline CDR1 is SGHDT and CDR2 is YYEEEE. V was clipped by 2 bases and J by 10 bases; unmatched bases: 9. The CDR3 length is 15 residues.

The chain combines TRBV4-3 with TRBJ2-1, with 14 bases matching TRBD2. V lost 3 bases and J lost 6; bases outside the gene matches: 1. Per the germline V gene, CDR1 is LGHNA and CDR2 is YSLEER. The CDR3 extends over 15 amino acids. The chain's CDR3 is CASSHGLAGGNEQFF. CDR3 DNA: TGCGCCAGCAGCCATGGACTAGCGGGAGGCAATGAGCAGTTCTTC.

The rearrangement links TRBV5-4 to TRBJ2-5; TRBD1 agrees at 9 bases. The CDR3 runs 15 residues. Per the germline V gene, CDR1 is SGHNT and CDR2 is YYREEE (reference sequence). V lost 4 bases, J lost 5 bases, and 9 bases stayed unmatched. The CDR3 region is CASSTGTGWIETQYF. In DNA form, the CDR3 reads TGTGCCAGCAGCACAGGGACAGGGTGGATTGAGACCCAGTACTTC.

V and J are TRBV29-1 and TRBJ2-1; possibly TRBD1 for D (7 bases). Germline CDR1 reads SQVTM; CDR2 reads ANQGSEA. V lost 7 bases and J 5 bases, leaving 21 bases between the germline ends. The CDR3 sequence is 15 residues long. This CDR3 is CSGGVDRVGHNEQFF. The CDR3 DNA is TGCAGCGGCGGGGTCGACAGGGTCGGACACAATGAGCAGTTCTTC.

The chain uses TRBV28 and TRBJ1-5; 8 nucleotides align to TRBD1. The CDR3 is 15 amino acids. Germline V lookup: CDR1 MDHEN, CDR2 SYDVKM. V shed 6 bases, J shed 7 bases, and the junction held 11 bases outside the gene matches. The CDR3: CASRGSGQALQPQHF. In DNA, the CDR3 is TGTGCCAGCAGAGGGTCGGGACAGGCGCTCCAGCCCCAGCATTTT. The full variable domain, with the rest looked up from reference TRBV28 and TRBJ1-5, is DVKVTQSSRYLVKRTGEKVFLECVQDMDHENMFWYRQDPGLGLRLIYFSYDVKMKEKGDIPEGYSVSREKKERFSLILESASTNQTSMYLCASRGSGQALQPQHFGDGTRLSIL.

The rearrangement links TRBV18 to TRBJ2-1; TRBD1 agrees at 10 bases. In germline, CDR1 is KGHSH, CDR2 LQKENI. The CDR3 covers 16 residues. The ends lost 5 bases at V and 6 bases at J; junction bases unmatched: 10. As DNA, the CDR3 is TGTGCCAGCTCAACCCTCTCCGGGACAGGGGTCAATGAGCAGTTCTTC. It translates to CASSTLSGTGVNEQFF.

This clone was seen a handful of times. The CDR3 loop is CASSTGQSSSYNSPLHF. CDR3 nucleotides: TGTGCCAGCAGCACAGGACAGTCGAGCTCCTATAATTCACCCCTCCACTTT. The chain is built from TRBV9 and TRBJ1-6; D is perhaps TRBD1 (6 bases). Germline CDR1 is SGDLS and CDR2 is YYNGEE. The CDR3 contains 17 residues. Trimming left V 4 bases short and J 0 bases short, with 14 bases between.

This chain connects TRBV7-9 to TRBJ2-7; 8 positions match TRBD2. This CDR3 contains 13 residues. V shed 1 base and J 7 bases; nucleotides not matched to a gene: 3. CDR1 and CDR2 from the germline V gene are SEHNR and FQNEAQ (reference sequence). Here the CDR3 DNA reads TGTGCCAGCAGCTTAGAAGGCGGGGGGGAGCAGTACGTC. This encodes CASSLEGGGEQYV.

This sequence joins TRBV6-6 and TRBJ1-5; D may be TRBD1 (5 bases). V lost 5 bases and J 1 base, leaving 18 bases between the germline ends. The germline V gene has CDR1 MNHNY and CDR2 SVGAGI (reference sequence). The CDR3 has 17 amino acids. CDR3 bases: TGTGCCAGCAGTCCCCTCCGAGGAGGGGAAAGCAATCAGCCCCAGCATTTT. Amino acids: CASSPLRGGESNQPQHF.

This clone was seen a few times. This chain joins TRBV25-1 and TRBJ2-7, with a weak D call TRBD2 (5 bases). CDR1 is MGHDK and CDR2 is SYGVNS in the germline V gene. Trimming pared 6 bases from V and 6 bases from J, leaving 18 bases between. The CDR3 consists of 14 residues. The DNA for the CDR3 is TGTGCCAGCAGCCCCCCGGGATGGGCCGGCGAGCAGTACTTC. This gives the protein CASSPPGWAGEQYF.

The table lists this clone with a few counts. The rearrangement uses TRBV4-1 and TRBJ1-2, with TRBD1 as a possible D gene (5 bases). From germline, CDR1 is MGHRA and CDR2 YSYEKL. CDR3 length equals 16 residues. The germline V and J ends were trimmed by 0 bases and 7 bases, with 18 bases remaining between them. In nucleotides, the CDR3 is TGCGCCAGCAGCCAAGACGGGGACTTAGAAGGGCTTGGCTACACCTTC. Translating gives CASSQDGDLEGLGYTF.